The 16 T cell receptor beta chains in this list originate from one sample, sequenced in a study of blood T cell repertoires in COVID-19. The method was immunoSEQ multiplex PCR; TCRdb's version includes in-frame clones alone and lacks a portion of them. The sample contains around 62,000 clones, 88% of which appear only once. Sequences were obtained from peripheral blood. These receptors all come from a woman in her sixties or seventies with COVID-19, enrolled during active disease.

The CDR3 protein is CSVMTQNNSPLHF. CDR3 DNA sequence: TGCAGCGTTATGACACAAAATAATTCACCCCTCCACTTT. This chain links TRBV29-1 with TRBJ1-6; D unresolved. Germline CDR1 and CDR2: SQVTM and ANQGSEA. The CDR3 has 13 residues. V lost 5 bases and J 5 bases, leaving 10 bases between the germline ends.

The chain has TRBV6-1 and TRBJ1-3; D ambiguous. In germline, CDR1 is MNHNS, CDR2 SASEGT. The CDR3 sequence is 14 residues long. Trimming left V 2 bases short and J 4 bases short, with 9 bases between. Written as DNA, the CDR3 is TGTGCCAGCAGTGAAAATCGTCAGGGAAACACCATATATTTT. Its translation: CASSENRQGNTIYF.

The chain employs TRBV10-2 and TRBJ1-4; a weak D match, TRBD1 (5 bases). The CDR3 has 14 amino acids. Germline V gives CDR1 WSHSY, CDR2 SAAADI. V lost 6 bases to trimming and J lost 7 bases, with 15 bases between them. CDR3 DNA sequence: TGCGCCAGCAGCCCCCCTGTAAGGGGTGAAAAACTGTTTTTT. Protein product: CASSPPVRGEKLFF.

The chain carries TRBV5-6 and TRBJ2-2, with 7 bases aligning to TRBD1. V shed 4 bases, J shed 0 bases, and the junction held 3 bases outside the gene matches. CDR3 length: 15 amino acids. The germline V gene encodes CDR1 SGHDT and CDR2 YYEEEE. CDR3 sequence reads: CASSRTGANTGELFF. As DNA, the CDR3 is TGTGCCAGCAGCCGGACAGGTGCGAACACCGGGGAGCTGTTTTTT.

The chain carries TRBV28 and TRBJ2-1, with TRBD2 matching over 9 bases. V trimming: 5 bases; J trimming: 0 bases; junction bases outside the gene matches: 2. The CDR3 is 15 amino acids. Germline V gives CDR1 MDHEN, CDR2 SYDVKM. The CDR3 reads CASSRAGGSYNEQFF. CDR3 DNA: TGTGCCAGCAGTCGAGCGGGAGGCTCCTACAATGAGCAGTTCTTC.

This chain connects TRBV6-6 to TRBJ1-1; D may be TRBD1 (5 bases). The CDR3 totals 15 residues. Trimming stripped 5 bases from V and 4 bases from J, with 17 bases between. Germline V gene lookup returns CDR1 MNHNY and CDR2 SVGAGI (reference sequence). The CDR3 region is CASSIPGPGGTEAFF. CDR3 in DNA: TGTGCCAGCAGTATCCCGGGACCGGGGGGCACTGAAGCTTTCTTT.

The chain uses TRBV13 and TRBJ2-1; 11 bases are a match to TRBD1. In germline, CDR1 is PRHDT, CDR2 FYEKMQ (reference sequence). CDR3 length equals 14 residues. With 4 bases clipped from V and 7 bases from J, the junction kept 3 bases outside the gene matches. The CDR3 here is CASSSGTGGNEQFF. The DNA for the CDR3 is TGTGCCAGCAGCTCCGGGACAGGGGGAAATGAGCAGTTCTTC.

V is TRBV24-1 and J is TRBJ2-1; TRBD2 matches 9 bases. The ends lost 3 bases at V and 8 bases at J; junction bases unmatched: 10. This CDR3 has 16 amino acids. CDR1 and CDR2 (germline): KGHDR, SFDVKD. CDR3: CATSDTSGSPKDEQFF. In nucleotides, the CDR3 is TGTGCCACCAGTGATACTAGCGGGTCCCCTAAGGATGAGCAGTTCTTC.

This chain connects TRBV28 to TRBJ1-6, with 7 bases identical to TRBD1. The CDR3 runs 15 residues. Germline V CDR1 and CDR2: MDHEN, SYDVKM. Trimming took 5 bases from V and 7 from J; bases not matched to a gene: 8. For the CDR3, the DNA is TGTGCCAGCAGTCTCTCCGACAGGGTAAATTCACCCCTCCACTTT. Translation: CASSLSDRVNSPLHF.

The rearrangement uses TRBV3-1 (or the pseudogene TRBV3-2) and TRBJ1-5, with no clear D. Trimming took 2 bases from V and 6 from J, leaving 14 bases between them. Germline V gene sequence: CDR1 LGHDT, CDR2 YNNKEL (reference sequence). This CDR3 has 15 residues. In DNA, the CDR3 is TGTGCCAGCAGCCAAATGGGAGGGATAGGTCAGCCCCAGCATTTT. As protein: CASSQMGGIGQPQHF.

The rearrangement links TRBV18 to TRBJ1-1; tentative D call: TRBD1 (5 bases). This CDR3 contains 15 residues. With 4 bases removed from V and 2 bases from J, the gap between germline ends came to 14 bases. In germline, CDR1 is KGHSH, CDR2 LQKENI. CDR3 sequence: CASSREPGLNTEAFF. The CDR3 region has the DNA TGTGCCAGCTCACGTGAACCGGGACTCAACACTGAAGCTTTCTTT.

The chain joins TRBV19 to TRBJ2-5, with D possibly matching TRBD1 (5 bases). CDR3 length: 16 amino acids. Trimming shortened V by 0 bases and J by 5 bases, and 16 bases separated the two germline ends. Germline V lookup: CDR1 LNHDA, CDR2 SQIVND (reference sequence). CDR3 nucleotides: TGTGCCAGTAGTATAGATCAGGCCAGGGTGGTGGAGACCCAGTACTTC. Amino acid sequence: CASSIDQARVVETQYF.

The chain has TRBV19 and TRBJ2-6; tentatively, D is TRBD1 (6 bases). CDR1 is LNHDA, CDR2 SQIVND, per germline (reference sequence). Deletions cut 3 bases from V and 3 bases from J, with 21 bases between. The CDR3 contains 19 residues. In nucleotides, the CDR3 is TGTGCCAGTAGTATCTGGGACCAGGGGCCTTACGGTGGGGCCAACGTCCTGACTTTC. Protein product: CASSIWDQGPYGGANVLTF.

V is TRBV5-6 and J is TRBJ2-2, with D maybe TRBD2 (6 bases). CDR1 is SGHDT, CDR2 YYEEEE, per germline. V lost 0 bases, J lost 4 bases, and 13 bases lay in between. The CDR3 extends over 16 amino acids. The CDR3 bases are TGTGCCAGCAGCTTGGGAGGCCGGGGAGGCACCGGGGAGCTGTTTTTT. It yields the protein CASSLGGRGGTGELFF. The full variable domain, rest sourced from reference TRBV5-6 and TRBJ2-2, is DAGVTQSPTHLIKTRGQQVTLRCSPKSGHDTVSWYQQALGQGPQFIFQYYEEEERQRGNFPDRFSGHQFPNYSSELNVNALLLGDSALYLCASSLGGRGGTGELFFGEGSRLTVL.

The CDR3 nucleotides read TGTGCCAGCTCACCAGGTACAGACACTAACTATGGCTACACCTTC. Protein sequence: CASSPGTDTNYGYTF. J is TRBJ1-2 and V is TRBV18, with D unclear. The germline V gene encodes CDR1 KGHSH and CDR2 LQKENI. The V end was cut by 2 bases, the J end by 0 bases, with 10 bases between. The CDR3 extends over 15 amino acids.

The chain carries TRBV3-1 (or the pseudogene TRBV3-2) and TRBJ2-2; the D gene is possibly TRBD1 (5 bases). Germline CDR1 is LGHDT and CDR2 is YNNKEL (reference sequence). The CDR3 extends over 16 amino acids. The V end was cut by 4 bases, the J end by 0 bases, with 12 bases between. The CDR3 here is CASSPFRATNTGELFF. Here the CDR3 DNA reads TGTGCCAGCAGCCCATTCAGGGCAACGAACACCGGGGAGCTGTTTTTT.